One sample yielded the 19 T cell receptor beta chains listed below, sequenced in a study of cytomegalovirus exposure and HLA in healthy donors. PCR used 60 Vbeta primers and 13 Jbeta primers. Using immunoSEQ multiplex PCR, the repertoire was profiled, and TCRdb retains in-frame clones only, with some absent. The sample contains 100,000 or so clones, 75% to 85% of which appear only once. Specimen: PBMCs. Source of these receptors: a man aged 30-40 years in good health and CMV-seronegative.

J is TRBJ1-3 and V is TRBV7-6; TRBD1 is a possible D gene (6 bases). The CDR3 runs 15 residues. V was trimmed by 5 bases and J by 0 bases, leaving 11 bases between them. Germline CDR1 is SGHVS and CDR2 is FNYEAQ. CDR3 amino acids: CASSERQASGNTIYF. The DNA for the CDR3 is TGTGCCAGCAGCGAACGACAGGCCTCTGGAAACACCATATATTTT.

The J gene is TRBJ1-1, the V gene TRBV18; no definite D call. The CDR3 consists of 15 residues. Per the germline V gene, CDR1 is KGHSH and CDR2 is LQKENI. The V and J ends lost 3 bases and 5 bases respectively, with 16 bases between them. CDR3 bases: TGTGCCAGCTCACCCCTCCAGGCGGGGAGGACTGAAGCTTTCTTT. Translation gives CASSPLQAGRTEAFF.

The rearrangement uses TRBV6-5 and TRBJ2-5; the D is unclear. Trimming left V 5 bases short and J 0 bases short, with 10 bases between. In germline, CDR1 is MNHEY, CDR2 SVGAGI. CDR3 length: 14 residues. In DNA form, the CDR3 reads TGTGCCAGCAGTGCCCTGAGGTACCAAGAGACCCAGTACTTC. This gives the protein CASSALRYQETQYF.

This chain joins TRBV7-6 and TRBJ2-5; D call uncertain. V lost 2 bases to trimming and J lost 2 bases, with 6 bases between them. Germline V gives CDR1 SGHVS, CDR2 FNYEAQ. This CDR3 contains 13 residues. For the CDR3, the DNA is TGTGCCAGCAGCTTACAGAGGCAAGAGACCCAGTACTTC. Its translation is CASSLQRQETQYF.

J is TRBJ2-7 and V is TRBV4-2, with 7 bases matching TRBD2. CDR1 is LGHNA, CDR2 YNFKEQ, per germline. Unmatched junction bases numbered 8, after V lost 0 bases and J lost 0 bases. The CDR3 is made up of 17 amino acids. CDR3 residues: CASSQEEVSGVSYEQYF. The CDR3 DNA reads TGTGCCAGCAGCCAAGAGGAGGTCAGCGGGGTCTCCTACGAGCAGTACTTC.

This clone has just one count. This chain joins TRBV28 and TRBJ2-7, with D perhaps TRBD2 (5 bases). V was cut by 7 bases and J by 0 bases, with 13 bases left in between. The CDR3 extends over 14 amino acids. From germline, CDR1 is MDHEN and CDR2 SYDVKM. The CDR3 region is CASIGGGYSYEQYF. The CDR3 nucleotides read TGTGCCAGCATTGGAGGCGGGTACTCCTACGAGCAGTACTTC. The variable domain in full, with the rest retrieved from reference TRBV28 and TRBJ2-7, is DVKVTQSSRYLVKRTGEKVFLECVQDMDHENMFWYRQDPGLGLRLIYFSYDVKMKEKGDIPEGYSVSREKKERFSLILESASTNQTSMYLCASIGGGYSYEQYFGPGTRLTVT.

V usage is TRBV4-1 and J usage is TRBJ2-1, with 9 bases aligning to TRBD2. CDR1 and CDR2 from the germline V gene are MGHRA and YSYEKL. V gave up 5 bases and J gave up 5 bases; unmatched junction bases: 13. The CDR3 totals 17 residues. This CDR3 reads CASSTTSSGKNNNEQFF. The CDR3 DNA sequence: TGCGCCAGCAGCACCACGTCTAGCGGGAAGAATAACAATGAGCAGTTCTTC.

Remarks on this clone: Other nucleotide sequences from this sample produce the same CDR3. J is TRBJ1-1 and V is TRBV18; D unclear. The CDR3 loop spans 15 amino acids. Germline CDR1 KGHSH, CDR2 LQKENI. V shed 6 bases and J shed 1 base, with 15 bases lying between them. CDR3 DNA sequence: TGTGCCAGCTCGCCCCCATCAGAGGAGAACACTGAAGCTTTCTTT. Protein product: CASSPPSEENTEAFF.

The chain links TRBV7-7 to TRBJ2-1; 11 nucleotides agree with TRBD2. CDR3 length equals 16 residues. V gave up 4 bases and J gave up 10 bases; unmatched junction bases: 12. The germline V gene has CDR1 SSHAT and CDR2 FNYEAQ (reference sequence). The CDR3 DNA is TGTGCCAGCAGCTCGGACTCGGGACTAGCGGAGGGGGAGCAGTTCTTC. Its translation: CASSSDSGLAEGEQFF.

The rearrangement joins TRBV18 to TRBJ2-3; D may be TRBD1 (5 bases). Trimming took 0 bases from V and 1 from J, leaving 17 bases between them. CDR1 and CDR2 from the germline V gene are KGHSH and LQKENI. The CDR3 consists of 18 residues. The CDR3 sequence is CASSPPVGVRFGTDTQYF. CDR3 DNA: TGTGCCAGCTCACCACCGGTAGGGGTGAGGTTCGGCACAGATACGCAGTATTTT.

This clone was seen more than once but under ten times. The chain has TRBV5-1 and TRBJ1-3, with TRBD1 matching over 10 bases. The length of the CDR3 is 16 residues. Germline trimming cut 1 base from V and 5 bases from J; bases unmatched to any gene: 6. Germline lookup yields CDR1 SGHRS and CDR2 YFSETQ. CDR3 loop: CASSLLGTGDRNTIYF. CDR3 DNA: TGCGCCAGCAGCTTGCTTGGGACAGGGGACCGAAACACCATATATTTT.

The genes are TRBV28 and TRBJ2-3; tentative D call: TRBD2 (5 bases). The CDR3 covers 15 residues. Trimming took off 6 bases at V and 4 bases at J, with 17 bases between the two ends. CDR1 is MDHEN, CDR2 SYDVKM, per germline. CDR3 in DNA: TGTGCCAGCAGCCCAAACTACCGGGGAGCAGATACGCAGTATTTT. This translates into CASSPNYRGADTQYF.

The chain joins TRBV6-1 to TRBJ2-3; 9 positions match TRBD1. The length of the CDR3 is 14 residues. V lost 4 bases, J lost 2 bases, and 1 base stayed unmatched. Germline assignment: CDR1 MNHNS and CDR2 SASEGT. The DNA for the CDR3 is TGTGCCAGCAGTGGGACAGGGGACACAGATACGCAGTATTTT. Amino acids: CASSGTGDTDTQYF.

This sequence joins TRBV28 and TRBJ2-7; weak D call: TRBD1 (5 bases). CDR1 is MDHEN and CDR2 is SYDVKM in the germline V gene. The V gene lost 6 bases and the J gene lost 5 bases, with 14 bases spanning the gap. This CDR3 region has 13 residues. This CDR3 reads CASSLRPRDEQYF. CDR3 DNA sequence: TGTGCCAGCAGCCTAAGACCCAGGGACGAGCAGTACTTC.

In this sample, this clone turned up a few times. This chain connects TRBV5-1 to TRBJ1-3; D is possibly TRBD1 (5 bases). This CDR3 region has 15 residues. The germline gives CDR1 SGHRS, CDR2 YFSETQ. V was shortened by 1 base and J by 4 bases, with 12 bases between the two germline ends. CDR3 residues: CASSLWQGSGNTIYF. CDR3 in DNA: TGCGCCAGCAGCTTGTGGCAGGGTTCAGGAAACACCATATATTTT.

The chain joins TRBV7-2 to TRBJ2-7; possibly TRBD1 for D (6 bases). This CDR3 has 14 amino acids. The ends were cut back, 2 bases at V and 3 bases at J, with 11 bases in the middle. Germline lookup yields CDR1 SGHTA and CDR2 FQGNSA. CDR3 nucleotide sequence: TGTGCCAGCAGCTTACCTCCAGGGGACTACGAGCAGTACTTC. Amino acids: CASSLPPGDYEQYF.

The chain couples TRBV6-6 to TRBJ2-3; TRBD2 might be the D (6 bases). Looked up from germline, CDR1 is MNHNY and CDR2 is SVGAGI (reference sequence). This CDR3 has 16 residues. Between the trimmed V and J ends, which lost 4 bases and 9 bases, there was a span of 23 bases. As DNA, the CDR3 is TGTGCCAGCAGTTCCTCCTCCGGGACTCCCCGTGAAACGCAGTATTTT. Protein sequence: CASSSSSGTPRETQYF.

This clone was seen a single time. The CDR3 reads CASSESHVRGTEQFF. Written as DNA, the CDR3 is TGTGCCAGCAGTGAAAGTCACGTGCGGGGAACCGAGCAGTTCTTC. This chain uses TRBV6-1 with TRBJ2-1, with D maybe TRBD2 (6 bases). V lost 2 bases to trimming and J lost 10 bases, with 18 bases between them. CDR1 is MNHNS and CDR2 is SASEGT in the germline V gene. The CDR3 runs to 15 residues.

The CDR3, as DNA: TGTGCCAGCAGGAGATCGACAGCCGGGTACACTGAAGCTTTCTTT. Translation gives CASRRSTAGYTEAFF. The chain recombines TRBV6-5 with TRBJ1-1, with D perhaps TRBD1 (5 bases). The CDR3 runs to 15 residues. Germline CDR1 MNHEY, CDR2 SVGAGI. V shed 6 bases and J shed 3 bases, with 17 bases lying between them.